This T cell receptor beta chain stems from a study of cytomegalovirus exposure and HLA in healthy donors. In the study overall: Researchers previously reported finding some 110 million unique TCR beta sequences from 170 million or so T cells.

The V gene lost 0 bases and the J gene lost 6 bases, with 18 bases spanning the gap. The CDR3 covers 16 residues. CDR1 and CDR2 from the germline V gene are MNHEY and SVGAGI. Primers included in the PCR were 60 Vbeta and 13 Jbeta primers. Clones were sequenced by immunoSEQ multiplex PCR, and TCRdb holds only the in-frame ones, with some missing. The sample carries under 75,000 clones, around 70% recorded once. Study-level points and caveats: Among the sequence variants, a highly shared cluster was likely an artifact of sequencing. Across donors, sequencing depth was assumed by presence/absence analyses to be roughly uniform. According to reports, the classifier identified cytomegalovirus status with high specificity and sensitivity.

Regarding this clone: Its antigen is as yet unknown.

This sequence joins TRBV6-5 and TRBJ2-7, with a possible D match to TRBD2 (5 bases). The sequenced sample consisted of PBMCs. The sequence was collected from a human donor in good health. In DNA, the CDR3 is TGTGCCAGCAGTTACTCAGCCGGGGTAAGGGTCTCCGAGCAGTACTTC. Translation: CASSYSAGVRVSEQYF.